Following are 29 T cell receptor beta chains from one sample sequenced in a study of cytomegalovirus exposure and HLA in healthy donors. The PCR was carried out with 60 Vbeta primers and 13 Jbeta primers. Profiling relied on immunoSEQ multiplex PCR, and the TCRdb table lists in-frame clones only, not all of them. The data hold 150,000 to 200,000 clones, with less than 85% observed a single time. The sequenced sample was PBMCs. These receptor sequences come from a girl between 10 and 17 years old in good health and CMV-seropositive.

The CDR3 nucleotides are TGTGCCAGCAGTGAAGGGCCTGACGGGATGGGAGCTTTCTTT. Amino acid sequence: CASSEGPDGMGAFF. V and J are TRBV6-1 and TRBJ1-1; the D is unclear. Germline V lookup: CDR1 MNHNS, CDR2 SASEGT. This CDR3 region has 14 residues. V lost 1 base and J lost 10, with 16 bases in between.

CDR3 sequence (DNA): TGTGCCAGCAGCCCGTGGACTAGCGGGGGGGCCAATGAGCAGTTCTTC. Translation: CASSPWTSGGANEQFF. V and J are TRBV7-2 and TRBJ2-1; TRBD2 agrees at 15 bases. The germline V gene has CDR1 SGHTA and CDR2 FQGNSA. The CDR3 contains 16 residues. Trimming at V came to 5 bases and at J to 6 bases, leaving 5 bases not matched to a gene.

The rearrangement uses TRBV10-3 and TRBJ1-3; 12 bases are a match to TRBD1. The CDR3 is 18 amino acids. Germline V lookup: CDR1 ENHRY, CDR2 SYGVKD. V lost 3 bases, J lost 2 bases, and 8 bases stayed unmatched. The CDR3 spells CAISEGDRGRLAGNTIYF. The CDR3, as DNA: TGTGCCATCAGTGAAGGGGACAGGGGGCGCTTGGCTGGAAACACCATATATTTT.

The chain combines TRBV5-1 with TRBJ2-7; TRBD2 aligns across 7 bases. V was pared by 2 bases and J by 3 bases, with 11 bases of the junction left unmatched. Germline CDR1 is SGHRS and CDR2 is YFSETQ. The CDR3 runs 16 residues. The CDR3: CASSFFQSAGNYEQYF. CDR3 sequence (DNA): TGCGCCAGCAGCTTTTTTCAGTCAGCGGGGAACTACGAGCAGTACTTC.

This clone was counted a single time. This chain joins TRBV2 and TRBJ1-2, with D possibly matching TRBD1 (5 bases). This CDR3 spans 14 amino acids. With 3 bases removed from V and 6 bases from J, the gap between germline ends came to 14 bases. The germline CDR1 and CDR2 sequences are SNHLY and FYNNEI. CDR3 sequence: CASSDLAGFNGYTF. The CDR3 DNA sequence: TGTGCCAGCAGTGACTTGGCAGGGTTTAATGGCTACACCTTC.

The chain carries TRBV2 and TRBJ2-7; D gene uncertain. Germline V CDR1 and CDR2: SNHLY, FYNNEI. The CDR3 has 17 amino acids. The germline V and J ends were trimmed by 2 bases and 3 bases, with 20 bases remaining between them. CDR3 in amino acids: CASSETPSSSEYYEQYF. The CDR3 bases are TGTGCCAGCAGTGAAACCCCCTCTTCCAGCGAATACTACGAGCAGTACTTC.

The rearrangement uses TRBV7-8 and TRBJ1-2; TRBD1 aligns across 7 bases. CDR1 is SGHVS and CDR2 is FQNEAQ in the germline V gene. The CDR3 has 12 residues. J gave up 6 bases and V 7 bases, and 5 bases lay outside the gene matches. The CDR3 region is CASKGTVHGYTF. The DNA of the CDR3 is TGTGCCAGCAAAGGGACAGTCCATGGCTACACCTTC.

This clone was found a few times. The chain recombines TRBV15 with TRBJ1-4; tentatively, D is TRBD1 (5 bases). The germline CDR1 and CDR2 sequences are LNHNV and YYDKDF (reference sequence). V lost 5 bases to trimming and J lost 3 bases, with 16 bases between them. The CDR3 loop spans 16 amino acids. In nucleotides, the CDR3 is TGTGCCACCAGCTCCAGGGTCTGGTTGTCTAATGAAAAACTGTTTTTT. Translation gives CATSSRVWLSNEKLFF.

V gene TRBV23-1 combines with J gene TRBJ2-7, with D maybe TRBD1 (5 bases). TRBV23-1 is an ORF, and what it does is uncertain. The ends were cut back, 6 bases at V and 0 bases at J, with 12 bases in the middle. The CDR3 consists of 14 residues. CDR3 nucleotides: TGCGCCAGCAGCCCGAGACAGCTCTCCTACGAGCAGTACTTC. Its protein product is CASSPRQLSYEQYF.

The chain uses TRBV10-2 and TRBJ1-5; 7 bases fit TRBD1. Trimming cost V 6 bases and J 3 bases; bases outside gene matches: 5. In germline, CDR1 is WSHSY, CDR2 SAAADI. The CDR3 loop spans 14 amino acids. The CDR3 loop reads CASRVGTVNQPQHF. The CDR3 DNA reads as TGCGCCAGCAGAGTGGGGACAGTCAATCAGCCCCAGCATTTT.

The rearrangement links TRBV7-8 to TRBJ2-3, with 8 bases that match TRBD2. Germline V gene lookup returns CDR1 SGHVS and CDR2 FQNEAQ. The V segment lost 5 bases and the J segment 2 bases; nucleotides outside the gene matches: 15. This CDR3 has 18 residues. The CDR3 region is CASSTKRLAGGLTDTQYF. Here the CDR3 DNA reads TGTGCCAGCAGCACAAAGCGTCTGGCGGGGGGTCTCACAGATACGCAGTATTTT. Full variable domain (missing parts from reference TRBV7-8 and TRBJ2-3): GAGVSQSPRYKVAKRGQDVALRCDPISGHVSLFWYQQALGQGPEFLTYFQNEAQLDKSGLPSDRFFAERPEGSVSTLKIQRTQQEDSAVYLCASSTKRLAGGLTDTQYFGPGTRLTVL.

V gene TRBV27 combines with J gene TRBJ2-1; 10 bases align to TRBD2. Germline CDR1 and CDR2: MNHEY and SMNVEV (reference sequence). The J segment lost 9 bases and the V segment lost 6 bases, leaving 14 bases of the junction unmatched. The CDR3 length is 16 residues. CDR3 protein: CASSYFGAGGPVEQFF. CDR3 DNA: TGTGCCAGCAGCTACTTCGGAGCGGGGGGGCCGGTTGAGCAGTTCTTC.

The rearrangement joins TRBV27 to TRBJ1-6; the match to TRBD1 covers 9 bases. The V segment lost 5 bases and the J segment 9 bases; nucleotides outside the gene matches: 8. Germline V gene lookup returns CDR1 MNHEY and CDR2 SMNVEV (reference sequence). CDR3 size: 15 residues. The CDR3 loop reads CASSQTGGGFSPLHF. The CDR3 DNA follows: TGTGCCAGCAGTCAAACAGGGGGCGGTTTTTCACCCCTCCACTTT.

The J gene is TRBJ1-6, the V gene TRBV10-3; no firm D call. Trimming removed 7 bases at V and 8 bases at J, with 12 bases between. The CDR3 loop spans 13 amino acids. CDR1 ENHRY and CDR2 SYGVKD come from the germline V gene. The CDR3 region has the DNA TGTGCCATCAAATGGGAGAAGGATTCACCCCTCCACTTT. This codes for CAIKWEKDSPLHF.

This chain uses TRBV7-7 with TRBJ1-3; TRBD1 matches 8 bases. This CDR3 has 15 residues. With V trimmed by 1 base and J by 4 bases, 3 bases remained unmatched. The germline CDR1 and CDR2 sequences are SSHAT and FNYEAQ (reference sequence). CDR3 amino acids: CASSLGQGAGNTIYF. CDR3 DNA: TGTGCCAGCAGCTTAGGGCAGGGGGCCGGAAACACCATATATTTT.

V and J are TRBV9 and TRBJ2-5, with D possibly being TRBD2 (6 bases). Germline V CDR1 and CDR2: SGDLS, YYNGEE. This CDR3 comprises 14 residues. V shed 3 bases and J shed 5 bases, with 14 bases lying between them. The CDR3 is CASSGSDGGETQYF. The CDR3 nucleotides are TGTGCCAGCAGCGGATCGGACGGAGGGGAGACCCAGTACTTC.

The rearrangement joins TRBV7-2 to TRBJ2-7; 9 nucleotides align to TRBD1. The germline gives CDR1 SGHTA, CDR2 FQGNSA. This CDR3 is built from 17 residues. V lost 6 bases and J lost 1; bases outside the gene matches: 13. CDR3 coding DNA: TGTGCCAGCAGGCCCGGGACAGGGTTTAGTGGGTCCTACGAGCAGTACTTC. As protein: CASRPGTGFSGSYEQYF.

This rearrangement joins TRBV2 to TRBJ1-1, with D maybe TRBD1 (6 bases). CDR3 length: 14 residues. Between the trimmed V and J ends, which lost 5 bases and 0 bases, there was a span of 10 bases. Per the germline V gene, CDR1 is SNHLY and CDR2 is FYNNEI. The CDR3: CASSIDRMNTEAFF. In DNA, the CDR3 is TGTGCCAGCAGTATCGACAGGATGAACACTGAAGCTTTCTTT.

The V call is TRBV10-3, the J call TRBJ2-3; a weak D match, TRBD2 (5 bases). Germline V gene sequence: CDR1 ENHRY, CDR2 SYGVKD. CDR3 length: 17 amino acids. The germline V and J ends were trimmed by 0 bases and 2 bases, with 15 bases remaining between them. As DNA, the CDR3 is TGTGCCATCAGTGAGTCCAAGGACTCCATAATCACAGATACGCAGTATTTT. Protein: CAISESKDSIITDTQYF.

The sample holds a few counts of this clone. This chain links TRBV7-2 with TRBJ2-3; no firm D call. Germline values: CDR1 SGHTA, CDR2 FQGNSA. The CDR3 sequence is 15 residues long. V was cut by 1 base and J by 2 bases, with 10 bases left in between. The chain's CDR3 is CASSLVSSTTDTQYF. The CDR3 DNA reads as TGTGCCAGCAGCTTAGTCAGTTCCACCACAGATACGCAGTATTTT.

The chain couples TRBV30 to TRBJ2-4; no firm D call. Germline V gene lookup returns CDR1 GTSNPN and CDR2 SVGIG (reference sequence). Trimming removed 4 bases from V and 8 bases from J, with 15 bases in between. CDR3 length equals 13 residues. DNA of the CDR3: TGTGCCTGGAACGGTGCTTCACCGGACATTCAGTACTTC. Its protein is CAWNGASPDIQYF.

V usage is TRBV5-1 and J usage is TRBJ2-3; 9 positions agree with TRBD1. Germline V gives CDR1 SGHRS, CDR2 YFSETQ. This CDR3 has 14 amino acids. V trimming: 4 bases; J trimming: 4 bases; junction bases outside the gene matches: 4. In DNA, the CDR3 is TGCGCCAGCAGCCCGGGACAGGGTGCAGATACGCAGTATTTT. Protein: CASSPGQGADTQYF.

This chain connects TRBV10-3 to TRBJ2-3; possibly TRBD1 for D (7 bases). Trimming removed 3 bases at V and 1 base at J, with 14 bases between. This CDR3 has 16 amino acids. CDR1 is ENHRY, CDR2 SYGVKD, per germline. This CDR3 reads CAISDRTGEGTDTQYF. The CDR3 DNA is TGTGCCATCAGTGATCGAACAGGGGAGGGCACAGATACGCAGTATTTT.

This chain links TRBV6-5 with TRBJ2-5; 11 nucleotides match TRBD2. Trimming cost V 6 bases and J 6 bases; bases outside gene matches: 9. The CDR3 runs 15 residues. Germline CDR1 MNHEY, CDR2 SVGAGI. The CDR3 sequence is CASSLRSGGAKTQYF. The DNA of the CDR3 is TGTGCCAGCAGCCTTCGTAGCGGGGGGGCGAAGACCCAGTACTTC.

J is TRBJ1-4 and V is TRBV10-2, with TRBD1 identical over 9 bases. The V and J ends lost 2 bases and 0 bases, in that order; junction bases with no gene match: 7. CDR3 length: 18 residues. Germline V lookup: CDR1 WSHSY, CDR2 SAAADI. CDR3 amino acids: CASSEGTGSSATNEKLFF. The CDR3, as DNA: TGCGCCAGCAGTGAGGGGACAGGGAGTTCCGCAACTAATGAAAAACTGTTTTTT.

The chain links TRBV27 to TRBJ1-5; TRBD1 matches at 8 bases. The V and J ends lost 6 bases and 1 base, in that order; junction bases with no gene match: 5. This CDR3 spans 15 amino acids. The germline CDR1 and CDR2 sequences are MNHEY and SMNVEV (reference sequence). CDR3 DNA: TGTGCCAGCAGCAGACAGGGGATAAGCAATCAGCCCCAGCATTTT. It translates to CASSRQGISNQPQHF.

The chain carries TRBV5-1 and TRBJ2-7; 12 bases match TRBD2. The junction had 7 bases not matched to a gene; V was cut back by 4 bases and J by 2 bases. CDR3 length equals 16 residues. The V gene's germline CDR1 is SGHRS and CDR2 YFSETQ. CDR3 protein: CASSPAASGGAYEQYF. The CDR3 DNA reads TGCGCCAGCAGCCCGGCGGCTAGCGGGGGGGCCTACGAGCAGTACTTC.

The chain carries TRBV7-2 and TRBJ2-1; 7 nucleotides line up with TRBD2. Germline V gene data show CDR1 as SGHTA and CDR2 as FQGNSA. V shed 3 bases, J shed 4 bases, and the junction held 6 bases outside the gene matches. The CDR3 sequence is 15 residues long. CDR3 protein: CASSFKRGEYNEQFF. CDR3 DNA: TGTGCCAGCAGCTTCAAGCGGGGAGAGTACAATGAGCAGTTCTTC.

This clone was seen just once. The chain employs TRBV9 and TRBJ1-2; D possibly corresponds to TRBD1 (5 bases). The CDR3 sequence is 18 residues long. Germline CDR1 SGDLS, CDR2 YYNGEE. Trimming removed 0 bases from V and 2 bases from J, with 20 bases in between. The CDR3 protein is CASSVDPLGGSENYGYTF. CDR3 bases: TGTGCCAGCAGCGTAGATCCCCTCGGGGGGAGTGAGAACTATGGCTACACCTTC.